The sequence of this T cell receptor (beta chain) was determined in a study of T cell repertoires in cytomegalovirus infection (dated by TCRdb to between 2018 and 2021). About the full investigation: The peptide stimulations were aimed at well-studied HLA-B-restricted epitopes as well as recently identified HLA-C-restricted CMV epitopes, whose presentation resists viral immunomodulation. The HLA type of each donor mattered for the analysis, because public TCR beta signatures pointed to carriage of CMV infection along with the matching HLA type.

What the work shows at the level of the full study, not this receptor alone: Cumulative frequency of public TCR beta family members discriminated carriers of CMV infection plus the relevant HLA type in this cohort and an independent 352-donor cohort. The ex vivo response was dominated by HLA-C-restricted CMV-specific TCR beta clonotypes, which also provided the single most frequent clonotype in two of eight donors.

Comment on this clonotype: Its antigen is not yet known. No quality values exist for individual bases; no much larger clone is one base distant.

The treatment or condition label of this sample denotes: in vitro stimulation with specific CMV peptide epitopes to enrich CMV-specific T cells. TCRdb shows the sequencer as Illumina HiSeq 1500. TCRdb itself trimmed the public reads at Q25 with fastp, ran MiXCR and retained productive beta chains. Rows are unified per CDR3 protein, each entry keeping the most common DNA and genes. Here the sample has about 770,000 distinct CDR3 sequences; 25% to 35% occur a single time. The leading ten clones occupy approximately 14% of the sample. The TCR was taken from a human donor in good health (CMV status not recorded). Some clones in this sample may be carry-over from other donors' samples. The sequences come from cultured CD8+ T cells from PBMCs, collected from culture after CMV antigen stimulation.

The DNA sequence is TGCGCCAGCAGCCCCGTACAGGGGGCTGAAGCTTTCTTT. It codes for CASSPVQGAEAFF. The chain was built from TRBV4-1 and TRBJ1-1; TRBD1 matches 8 bases in the middle. The germline V gene encodes CDR1 MGHRA and CDR2 YSYEKL. Taken from cysteine to phenylalanine, the CDR3 has 13 residues. Only the CDR3 part of the read is kept: 39 bases, read in frame from the first base. Clipping removes 4 bases from V and 6 bases from J, with 4 as the unmatched junction base count.